The rows below give T cell receptor beta chains drawn from one sample of a study of blood T cell repertoires in COVID-19. Measured with immunoSEQ multiplex PCR; TCRdb has only the in-frame clones, and not every one. The sample holds around 140,000 clones, 78% seen once. The material sequenced was PBMCs or T cells enriched from blood (not recorded which). The receptors shown here come from a woman between 45 and 65 years old who had recovered from COVID-19. The CDR3 runs from the conserved cysteine through the conserved F or W. Each record gives: V gene, D gene, J gene, clone size, CDR3 protein, CDR3 DNA. D genes are given only for firm matches. Clone size is not always given. Where it is, it says once, few, many or a class for expanded clones.

v_call: TRBV6-5; d_call: TRBD1; j_call: TRBJ1-5; clone_size: NA; cdr3_aa: CASTGTGYRNQPQHF; cdr3_nt: TGTGCCAGCACCGGGACAGGGTACCGGAATCAGCCCCAGCATTTT
v_call: TRBV2; d_call: NA; j_call: TRBJ1-6; clone_size: NA; cdr3_aa: CASSKPAGNYNSPLHF; cdr3_nt: TGTGCCAGCAGTAAACCAGCGGGGAACTATAATTCACCCCTCCACTTT
v_call: TRBV4-2; d_call: NA; j_call: TRBJ1-5; clone_size: NA; cdr3_aa: CASSQAFRGSQPQHF; cdr3_nt: TGTGCCAGCAGCCAAGCTTTCAGGGGTAGTCAGCCCCAGCATTTT
v_call: TRBV5-4; d_call: TRBD2; j_call: TRBJ2-3; clone_size: NA; cdr3_aa: CASSLDLAGGPDTQYF; cdr3_nt: TGTGCCAGCAGCTTGGATCTAGCGGGGGGGCCAGATACGCAGTATTTT
v_call: TRBV19; d_call: TRBD2; j_call: TRBJ2-1; clone_size: few; cdr3_aa: CASSISGGGYNEQFF; cdr3_nt: TGTGCCAGTAGTATCAGCGGGGGAGGGTACAATGAGCAGTTCTTC
v_call: TRBV6-5; d_call: TRBD1; j_call: TRBJ1-2; clone_size: once; cdr3_aa: CASRTGTGEDGYTF; cdr3_nt: TGTGCCAGCAGAACCGGGACAGGGGAGGATGGCTACACCTTC
v_call: TRBV5-4; d_call: NA; j_call: TRBJ1-1; clone_size: NA; cdr3_aa: CASSLESWGGDAFF; cdr3_nt: TGTGCCAGCAGCTTGGAGAGCTGGGGCGGTGATGCTTTCTTT
v_call: TRBV21-1; d_call: NA; j_call: TRBJ2-7; clone_size: NA; cdr3_aa: CASSSTGTRCSYEQYF; cdr3_nt: TGTGCCAGCAGCTCAACCGGGACTAGGTGCTCCTACGAGCAGTACTTC
v_call: TRBV18; d_call: NA; j_call: TRBJ2-2; clone_size: NA; cdr3_aa: CAVGGANTGELFF; cdr3_nt: TGTGCCGTCGGGGGAGCGAACACCGGGGAGCTGTTTTTT
v_call: TRBV19; d_call: NA; j_call: TRBJ1-5; clone_size: NA; cdr3_aa: CASSRDIYQPQHF; cdr3_nt: TGTGCCAGTAGCCGGGACATTTATCAGCCCCAGCATTTT
v_call: TRBV19; d_call: TRBD2; j_call: TRBJ2-3; clone_size: once; cdr3_aa: CASKTSGGEGTDTQYF; cdr3_nt: TGTGCCAGTAAGACTAGCGGGGGGGAGGGCACAGATACGCAGTATTTT
v_call: TRBV28; d_call: NA; j_call: TRBJ1-3; clone_size: NA; cdr3_aa: CASSTARNTIYF; cdr3_nt: TGTGCCAGTTCGACAGCACGAAACACCATATATTTT
v_call: TRBV28; d_call: TRBD1; j_call: TRBJ1-5; clone_size: NA; cdr3_aa: CASSILGTGRNQPQHF; cdr3_nt: TGTGCCAGCAGTATCCTGGGGACAGGAAGAAATCAGCCCCAGCATTTT
v_call: TRBV18; d_call: NA; j_call: TRBJ2-1; clone_size: NA; cdr3_aa: CASSPPQDYNEQFF; cdr3_nt: TGTGCCAGCTCACCACCGCAGGATTACAATGAGCAGTTCTTC
v_call: TRBV18; d_call: NA; j_call: TRBJ1-6; clone_size: NA; cdr3_aa: CASSPVGSSSYNSPLHF; cdr3_nt: TGTGCCAGCTCCCCTGTGGGCTCAAGCTCCTATAATTCACCCCTCCACTTT
v_call: TRBV5-5; d_call: TRBD1; j_call: TRBJ1-5; clone_size: NA; cdr3_aa: CASSLTGGSQPQHF; cdr3_nt: TGTGCCAGCAGCTTGACAGGGGGCTCTCAGCCCCAGCATTTT
v_call: TRBV19; d_call: NA; j_call: TRBJ1-2; clone_size: NA; cdr3_aa: CASSAHRDYYGYTF; cdr3_nt: TGTGCCAGTAGTGCCCACAGGGATTACTATGGCTACACCTTC
v_call: TRBV5-8; d_call: NA; j_call: TRBJ1-4; clone_size: NA; cdr3_aa: CASSLRAGYEKLFF; cdr3_nt: TGTGCCAGCAGCTTGCGAGCAGGGTATGAAAAACTGTTTTTT
v_call: TRBV19; d_call: NA; j_call: TRBJ1-2; clone_size: once; cdr3_aa: CASSIAGLGIYGYTF; cdr3_nt: TGTGCCAGTAGTATAGCAGGACTGGGGATCTATGGCTACACCTTC
v_call: TRBV5-1; d_call: NA; j_call: TRBJ1-6; clone_size: many; cdr3_aa: CASSSRVDSPLHF; cdr3_nt: TGCGCCAGCAGCTCGAGGGTTGATTCACCCCTCCACTTT
v_call: TRBV19; d_call: NA; j_call: TRBJ2-2; clone_size: NA; cdr3_aa: CASKIWGPGELFF; cdr3_nt: TGTGCCAGTAAGATCTGGGGCCCCGGGGAGCTGTTTTTT
v_call: TRBV18; d_call: NA; j_call: TRBJ1-4; clone_size: NA; cdr3_aa: CASSTREEKLFF; cdr3_nt: TGTGCCAGCTCAACTAGGGAGGAAAAACTGTTTTTT
v_call: TRBV29-1; d_call: NA; j_call: TRBJ2-1; clone_size: NA; cdr3_aa: CSVDSGAAYNEQFF; cdr3_nt: TGCAGCGTTGATTCAGGGGCTGCCTACAATGAGCAGTTCTTC
v_call: TRBV28; d_call: NA; j_call: TRBJ2-7; clone_size: once; cdr3_aa: CASSSSGTPPGRYF; cdr3_nt: TGTGCCAGCAGTTCCTCCGGGACACCGCCCGGTAGGTACTTC
v_call: TRBV7-2; d_call: NA; j_call: TRBJ1-5; clone_size: NA; cdr3_aa: CASSFSDQPQHF; cdr3_nt: TGTGCCAGCAGCTTCTCAGATCAGCCCCAGCATTTT
v_call: TRBV5-1; d_call: NA; j_call: TRBJ2-7; clone_size: NA; cdr3_aa: CASSLLLSYEQYF; cdr3_nt: TGCGCCAGCAGCTTGCTCCTGAGCTACGAGCAGTACTTC
v_call: TRBV7-9; d_call: TRBD2; j_call: TRBJ2-1; clone_size: NA; cdr3_aa: CASSSTWRGDENEQFF; cdr3_nt: TGTGCCAGCAGCTCTACCTGGCGGGGGGATGAGAATGAGCAGTTCTTC
v_call: TRBV28; d_call: NA; j_call: TRBJ1-5; clone_size: once; cdr3_aa: CASSRHRDPLYSNQPQHF; cdr3_nt: TGTGCCAGCAGCCGACATCGAGACCCCCTTTATAGCAATCAGCCCCAGCATTTT
v_call: TRBV7-9; d_call: TRBD1; j_call: TRBJ1-5; clone_size: NA; cdr3_aa: CASSLGQGGQPQHF; cdr3_nt: TGTGCCAGCAGCTTAGGACAGGGGGGACAGCCCCAGCATTTT
v_call: TRBV28; d_call: NA; j_call: TRBJ1-5; clone_size: NA; cdr3_aa: CASSSPAGVRNQPQHF; cdr3_nt: TGTGCCAGCAGTTCTCCGGCCGGGGTAAGGAATCAGCCCCAGCATTTT
v_call: TRBV2; d_call: TRBD1; j_call: TRBJ2-2; clone_size: NA; cdr3_aa: CASIEQGAGELFF; cdr3_nt: TGTGCCAGCATCGAACAGGGGGCCGGGGAGCTGTTTTTT
v_call: TRBV28; d_call: NA; j_call: TRBJ1-5; clone_size: once; cdr3_aa: CASSFGQSSNQPQHF; cdr3_nt: TGTGCCAGCAGTTTCGGACAGAGTAGCAATCAGCCCCAGCATTTT
v_call: TRBV30; d_call: TRBD1; j_call: TRBJ2-3; clone_size: once; cdr3_aa: CAWSSTGAIPDTQYF; cdr3_nt: TGTGCCTGGAGTTCGACAGGGGCTATTCCAGATACGCAGTATTTT
v_call: TRBV18; d_call: NA; j_call: TRBJ2-1; clone_size: NA; cdr3_aa: CASSPLRDNEQFF; cdr3_nt: TGTGCCAGCTCACCCCTCAGGGACAATGAGCAGTTCTTC
v_call: TRBV2; d_call: TRBD1; j_call: TRBJ2-2; clone_size: NA; cdr3_aa: CASRRTGANTGELFF; cdr3_nt: TGTGCCAGCAGGCGGACAGGAGCGAACACCGGGGAGCTGTTTTTT
v_call: TRBV6-1; d_call: TRBD1; j_call: TRBJ1-1; clone_size: NA; cdr3_aa: CASSETGTVNTEAFF; cdr3_nt: TGTGCCAGCAGTGAAACCGGGACAGTTAACACTGAAGCTTTCTTT
v_call: TRBV29-1; d_call: TRBD2; j_call: TRBJ2-2; clone_size: few; cdr3_aa: CSVLTKGTSGNTGELFF; cdr3_nt: TGCAGCGTTCTTACGAAGGGGACTAGCGGGAACACCGGGGAGCTGTTTTTT
v_call: TRBV24-1; d_call: NA; j_call: TRBJ2-2; clone_size: NA; cdr3_aa: CATSDFGRSETGELFF; cdr3_nt: TGTGCCACCAGTGATTTTGGGAGGTCGGAGACCGGGGAGCTGTTTTTT
v_call: TRBV3-1/TRBV3-2; d_call: TRBD2; j_call: TRBJ2-5; clone_size: NA; cdr3_aa: CASSQDGASVAGEQETQYF; cdr3_nt: TGTGCCAGCAGCCAAGATGGGGCCTCTGTAGCGGGAGAGCAAGAGACCCAGTACTTC
v_call: TRBV29-1; d_call: NA; j_call: TRBJ2-7; clone_size: NA; cdr3_aa: CSVQVNSYEQYF; cdr3_nt: TGCAGCGTTCAGGTCAACTCCTACGAGCAGTACTTC
v_call: TRBV5-1; d_call: TRBD1; j_call: TRBJ2-3; clone_size: few; cdr3_aa: CASSATDRAVLDTQYF; cdr3_nt: TGCGCCAGCAGCGCGACGGACAGGGCGGTGTTGGATACGCAGTATTTT
v_call: TRBV7-3; d_call: NA; j_call: TRBJ2-1; clone_size: NA; cdr3_aa: CASSRAGVPYNEQFF; cdr3_nt: TGTGCCAGCAGTCGAGCAGGGGTGCCCTACAATGAGCAGTTCTTC
v_call: TRBV30; d_call: TRBD1; j_call: TRBJ1-4; clone_size: NA; cdr3_aa: CAGQGDHEKLFF; cdr3_nt: TGTGCCGGCCAGGGGGATCATGAAAAACTGTTTTTT
v_call: TRBV5-5; d_call: TRBD1; j_call: TRBJ1-6; clone_size: NA; cdr3_aa: CASSLEEGAFNSPLHF; cdr3_nt: TGTGCCAGCAGCTTGGAGGAGGGGGCCTTTAATTCACCCCTCCACTTT
v_call: TRBV7-2; d_call: NA; j_call: TRBJ2-1; clone_size: few; cdr3_aa: CASSFPIRAGASYNEQFF; cdr3_nt: TGTGCCAGCAGCTTTCCTATCAGGGCGGGGGCATCCTACAATGAGCAGTTCTTC
v_call: TRBV14; d_call: NA; j_call: TRBJ1-5; clone_size: NA; cdr3_aa: CASSQAPRRVGNQPQHF; cdr3_nt: TGTGCCAGCAGCCAAGCGCCCAGACGGGTTGGGAATCAGCCCCAGCATTTT
v_call: TRBV28; d_call: NA; j_call: TRBJ1-4; clone_size: NA; cdr3_aa: CASETNEKLFF; cdr3_nt: TGTGCCAGCGAGACTAATGAAAAACTGTTTTTT
v_call: TRBV6-5; d_call: NA; j_call: TRBJ1-2; clone_size: few; cdr3_aa: CASSYGGGRGNYGYTF; cdr3_nt: TGTGCCAGCAGTTACGGTGGAGGCAGGGGTAACTATGGCTACACCTTC
v_call: TRBV2; d_call: TRBD2; j_call: TRBJ2-7; clone_size: NA; cdr3_aa: CASSEAFWGGSTYEQYF; cdr3_nt: TGTGCCAGCAGTGAAGCTTTTTGGGGAGGGTCCACCTACGAGCAGTACTTC
v_call: TRBV7-3; d_call: NA; j_call: TRBJ2-5; clone_size: NA; cdr3_aa: CASSLTGRGQETQYF; cdr3_nt: TGTGCCAGCAGCTTAACGGGGAGGGGGCAAGAGACCCAGTACTTC
v_call: TRBV19; d_call: TRBD2; j_call: TRBJ2-5; clone_size: NA; cdr3_aa: CASSFRTSHQETQYF; cdr3_nt: TGTGCCAGTAGTTTTCGGACTAGCCACCAAGAGACCCAGTACTTC
v_call: TRBV19; d_call: TRBD1; j_call: TRBJ1-1; clone_size: NA; cdr3_aa: CASRGPGQGNTEAFF; cdr3_nt: TGTGCCAGTAGAGGCCCGGGACAGGGTAACACTGAAGCTTTCTTT
v_call: TRBV7-9; d_call: TRBD1; j_call: TRBJ2-1; clone_size: NA; cdr3_aa: CASSPSWGQGIDEQFF; cdr3_nt: TGTGCCAGCAGCCCCTCTTGGGGACAGGGGATCGATGAGCAGTTCTTC